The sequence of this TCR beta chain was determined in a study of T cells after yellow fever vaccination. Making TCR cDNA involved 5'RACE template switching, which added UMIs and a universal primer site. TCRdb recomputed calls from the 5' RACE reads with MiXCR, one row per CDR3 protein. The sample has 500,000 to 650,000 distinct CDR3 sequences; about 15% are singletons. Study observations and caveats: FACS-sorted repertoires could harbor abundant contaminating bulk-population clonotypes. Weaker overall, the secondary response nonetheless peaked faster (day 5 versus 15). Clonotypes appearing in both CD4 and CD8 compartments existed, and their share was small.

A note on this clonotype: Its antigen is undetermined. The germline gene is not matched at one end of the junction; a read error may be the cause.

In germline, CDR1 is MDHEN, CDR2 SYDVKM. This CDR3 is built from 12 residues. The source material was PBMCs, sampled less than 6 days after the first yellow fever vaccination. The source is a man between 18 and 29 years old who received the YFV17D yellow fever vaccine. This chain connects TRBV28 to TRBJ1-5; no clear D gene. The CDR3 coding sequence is TGTGCCCCCACCGGCCGCAATCAGCCCCTGCATTTT. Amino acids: CAPTGRNQPLHF.